This T cell receptor beta chain is from a study of blood T cells in healthy people across ages. Points from the study as a whole: It was held that the diversity estimates obtained from one million T cells were underestimates. CMV status of donors was not determined, possibly confounding expanded clonotype changes.

This clonotype was seen a single time. The antigen remains undetermined. Next came a second PCR, run for roughly 7 to 12 cycles, which used a sample-barcoded 5' primer along with a J-beta primer mix. A single record per CDR3 protein comes from TCRdb applying MiXCR to the 5' RACE reads. The table shows nearly 800,000 distinct CDR3 sequences, with 56% occurring only once. CDR1 is SNHLY and CDR2 is FYNNEI in the germline V gene. The V end was cut by 3 bases, the J end by 1 base, with 10 bases between. This CDR3 spans 14 amino acids. This clonotype was sampled from a man aged 40-55 years in good health. Sequenced material: blood. The chain links TRBV2 to TRBJ2-7, with TRBD2 as a possible D gene (6 bases). The chain's CDR3 is CASSEVRESYEQYF. The CDR3 region has the DNA TGTGCCAGCAGTGAGGTCCGGGAGTCCTACGAGCAGTACTTC.